Given below is one T cell receptor (beta chain) in context. The antigen is not known. Samples were taken at baseline and on day 1 of cycles 4 and 7. The trim removed 6 bases at V and 4 bases at J, leaving 10 bases unmatched. Germline V lookup: CDR1 SNHLY, CDR2 FYNNEI. The CDR3 totals 15 residues. This entry is derived from a study of OX40 agonist ivuxolimab in advanced cancers. Study-wide findings and caveats: No determination was made of the antigen specificity of the expanded peripheral T cells. With doses of 0.1-3.0 mg/kg, partial responders showed among the lowest clonal expansion. Relative to CD4+, CD8+ T cells held more expanded clones on average.

Sequencing used immunoSEQ multiplex PCR; TCRdb keeps in-frame clones, though not all of them. The sample has roughly 48,000 clones, roughly 84% seen once. This clonotype was obtained from an adult with an advanced solid tumor such as melanoma, head and neck, liver or kidney cancer. This chain links TRBV2 with TRBJ2-7; 9 bases match TRBD1. Sequences were derived from CD4+ or CD8+ T cells sorted from blood, sampled in a trial of the OX40 agonist ivuxolimab. The chain's CDR3 is CASSGSGQGIYEQYF. Here the CDR3 DNA reads TGTGCCAGCAGCGGTTCGGGACAGGGAATATACGAGCAGTACTTC.